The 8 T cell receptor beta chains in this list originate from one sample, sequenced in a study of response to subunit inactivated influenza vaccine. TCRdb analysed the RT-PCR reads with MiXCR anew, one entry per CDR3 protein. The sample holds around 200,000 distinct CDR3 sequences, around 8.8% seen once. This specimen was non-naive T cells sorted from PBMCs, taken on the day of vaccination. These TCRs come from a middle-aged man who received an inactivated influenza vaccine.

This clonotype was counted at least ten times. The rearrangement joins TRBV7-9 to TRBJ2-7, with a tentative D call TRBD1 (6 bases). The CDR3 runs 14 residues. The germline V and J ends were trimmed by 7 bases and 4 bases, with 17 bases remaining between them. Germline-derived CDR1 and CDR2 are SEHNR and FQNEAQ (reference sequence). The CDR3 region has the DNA TGTGCCAGCAACACACCGACAGGTGATTACGAGCAGTACTTC. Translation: CASNTPTGDYEQYF.

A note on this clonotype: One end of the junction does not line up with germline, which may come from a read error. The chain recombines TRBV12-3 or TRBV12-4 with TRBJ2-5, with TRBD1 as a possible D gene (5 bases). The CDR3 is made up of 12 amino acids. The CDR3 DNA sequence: TGTGCCAGCAGCGTGAAGGGGCTCGCCCCGAGCTTC. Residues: CASSVKGLAPSF.

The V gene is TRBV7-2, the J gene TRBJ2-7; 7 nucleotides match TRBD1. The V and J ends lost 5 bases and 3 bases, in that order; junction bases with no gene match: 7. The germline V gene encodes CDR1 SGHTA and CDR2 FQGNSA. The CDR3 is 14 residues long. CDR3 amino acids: CASSQRQGIYEQYF. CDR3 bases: TGTGCCAGCAGCCAACGACAGGGAATCTACGAGCAGTACTTC.

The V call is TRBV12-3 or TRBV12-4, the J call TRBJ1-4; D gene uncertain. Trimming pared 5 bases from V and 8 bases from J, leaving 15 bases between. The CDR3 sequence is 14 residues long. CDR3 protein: CASSLEVSGEKLFF. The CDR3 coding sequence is TGTGCCAGCAGTCTCGAAGTCTCGGGGGAAAAACTGTTTTTT.

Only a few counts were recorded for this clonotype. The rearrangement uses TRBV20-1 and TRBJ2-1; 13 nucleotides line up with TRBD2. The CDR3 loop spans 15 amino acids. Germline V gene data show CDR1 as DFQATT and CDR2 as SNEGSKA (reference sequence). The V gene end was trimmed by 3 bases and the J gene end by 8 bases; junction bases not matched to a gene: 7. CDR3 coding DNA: TGCAGTGCTAGCGTAGGACTAGCGGGAGCGGATGAGCAGTTCTTC. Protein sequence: CSASVGLAGADEQFF.

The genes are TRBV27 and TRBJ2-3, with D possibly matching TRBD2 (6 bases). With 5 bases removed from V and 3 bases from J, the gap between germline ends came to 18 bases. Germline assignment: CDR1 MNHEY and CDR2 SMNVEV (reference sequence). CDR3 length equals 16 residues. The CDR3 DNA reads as TGTGCCAGCAGTCCGGCGGGGTTCCTGGTAACAGATACGCAGTATTTT. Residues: CASSPAGFLVTDTQYF.

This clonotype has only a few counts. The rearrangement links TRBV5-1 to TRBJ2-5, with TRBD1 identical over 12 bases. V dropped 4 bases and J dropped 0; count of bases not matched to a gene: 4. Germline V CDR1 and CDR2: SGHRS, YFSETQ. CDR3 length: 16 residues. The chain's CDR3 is CASSTGQGADQETQYF. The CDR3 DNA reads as TGCGCCAGCAGCACGGGACAGGGGGCCGACCAAGAGACCCAGTACTTC.

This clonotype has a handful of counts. The DNA of the CDR3 is TGTGCCAGCAGCCCTAGGACTAGCGGGGATATAGCCAAAAACATTCAGTACTTC. It encodes CASSPRTSGDIAKNIQYF. This sequence joins TRBV11-2 and TRBJ2-4; 12 bases agree with TRBD2. The CDR3 length is 18 residues. V lost 5 bases, J lost 0 bases, and 8 bases stayed unmatched. Germline values: CDR1 SGHAT, CDR2 FQNNGV.